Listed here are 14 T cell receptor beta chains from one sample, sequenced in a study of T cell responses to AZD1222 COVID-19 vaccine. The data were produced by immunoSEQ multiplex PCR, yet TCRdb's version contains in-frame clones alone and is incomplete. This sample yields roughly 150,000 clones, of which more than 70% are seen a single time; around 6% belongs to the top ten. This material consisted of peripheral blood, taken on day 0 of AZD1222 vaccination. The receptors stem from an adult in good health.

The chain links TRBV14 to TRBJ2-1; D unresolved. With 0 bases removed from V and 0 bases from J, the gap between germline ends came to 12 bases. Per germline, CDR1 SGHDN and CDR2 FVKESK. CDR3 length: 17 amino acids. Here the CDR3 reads CASSQDSGLISYNEQFF. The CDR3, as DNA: TGTGCCAGCAGCCAAGATTCAGGCCTAATCTCCTACAATGAGCAGTTCTTC. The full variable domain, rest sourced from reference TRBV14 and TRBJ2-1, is EAGVTQFPSHSVIEKGQTVTLRCDPISGHDNLYWYRRVMGKEIKFLLHFVKESKQDESGMPNNRFLAERTGGTYSTLKVQPAELEDSGVYFCASSQDSGLISYNEQFFGPGTRLTVL.

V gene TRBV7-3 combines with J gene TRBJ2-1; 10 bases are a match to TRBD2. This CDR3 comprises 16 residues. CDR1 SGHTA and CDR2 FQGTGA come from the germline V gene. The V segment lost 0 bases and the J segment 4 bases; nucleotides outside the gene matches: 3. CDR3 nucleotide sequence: TGTGCCAGCAGCTTAACCGGGACTAGCGAATACAATGAGCAGTTCTTC. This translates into CASSLTGTSEYNEQFF.

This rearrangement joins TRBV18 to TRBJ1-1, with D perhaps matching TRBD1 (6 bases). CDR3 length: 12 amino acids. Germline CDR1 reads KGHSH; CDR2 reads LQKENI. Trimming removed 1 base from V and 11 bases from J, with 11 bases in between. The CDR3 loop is CASSPRAGEAFF. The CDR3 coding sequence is TGTGCCAGCTCACCACGGGCAGGGGAGGCTTTCTTT.

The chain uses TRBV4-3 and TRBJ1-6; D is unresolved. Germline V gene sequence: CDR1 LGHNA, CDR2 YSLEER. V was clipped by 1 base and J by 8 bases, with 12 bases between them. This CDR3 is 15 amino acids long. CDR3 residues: CASSQGIVPYSPLHF. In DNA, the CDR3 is TGCGCCAGCAGCCAAGGGATAGTTCCTTATTCACCCCTCCACTTT.

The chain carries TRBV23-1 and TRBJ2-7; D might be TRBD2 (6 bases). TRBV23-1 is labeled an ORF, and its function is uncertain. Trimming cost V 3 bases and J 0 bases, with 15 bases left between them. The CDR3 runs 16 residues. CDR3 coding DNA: TGCGCCAGCAGTCACCTCTTCAGGGACTCCTCCTACGAGCAGTACTTC. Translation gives CASSHLFRDSSYEQYF.

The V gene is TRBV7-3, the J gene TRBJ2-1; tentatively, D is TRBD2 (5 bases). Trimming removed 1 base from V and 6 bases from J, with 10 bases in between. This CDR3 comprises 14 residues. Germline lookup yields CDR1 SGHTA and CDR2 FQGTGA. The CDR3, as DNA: TGTGCCAGCAGCTTAAGCGGCGGGCGCAATGAGCAGTTCTTC. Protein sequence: CASSLSGGRNEQFF. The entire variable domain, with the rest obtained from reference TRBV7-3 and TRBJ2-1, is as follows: GAGVSQTPSNKVTEKGKYVELRCDPISGHTALYWYRQSLGQGPEFLIYFQGTGAADDSGLPNDRFFAVRPEGSVSTLKIQRTERGDSAVYLCASSLSGGRNEQFFGPGTRLTVL.

CDR3 DNA sequence: TGTGCCAGCAGTGAATCGCGTTTCTCCTACGAGCAGTACTTC. This codes for CASSESRFSYEQYF. The gene calls are TRBV25-1 and TRBJ2-7, with unresolved D. The V end lost 1 base, the J end lost 0 bases, and 7 bases lay between the germline ends. Germline values: CDR1 MGHDK, CDR2 SYGVNS. The CDR3 is made up of 14 amino acids.

Here the CDR3 DNA reads TGTGCCAGCAGTTTGCGCCAGGGTGGGGATAGCAATCAGCCCCAGCATTTT. Its translation: CASSLRQGGDSNQPQHF. V and J are TRBV27 and TRBJ1-5, with a possible D match to TRBD1 (5 bases). With 3 bases removed from V and 0 bases from J, the gap between germline ends came to 15 bases. The germline V gene encodes CDR1 MNHEY and CDR2 SMNVEV (reference sequence). CDR3 length equals 17 residues.

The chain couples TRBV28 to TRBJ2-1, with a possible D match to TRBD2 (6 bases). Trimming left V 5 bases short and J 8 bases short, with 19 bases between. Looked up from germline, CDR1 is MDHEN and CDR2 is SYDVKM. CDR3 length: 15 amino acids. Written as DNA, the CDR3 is TGTGCCAGCAGTCCCTCGACTAGACTGGTCCATGAGCAGTTCTTC. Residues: CASSPSTRLVHEQFF.

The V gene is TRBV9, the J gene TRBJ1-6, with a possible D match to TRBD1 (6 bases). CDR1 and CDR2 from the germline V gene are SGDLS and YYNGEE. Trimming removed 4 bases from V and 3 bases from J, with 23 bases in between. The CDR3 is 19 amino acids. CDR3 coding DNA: TGTGCCAGCAGCCCCGGGGGGGCGTGGGGGGCAGACTATAATTCACCCCTCCACTTT. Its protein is CASSPGGAWGADYNSPLHF. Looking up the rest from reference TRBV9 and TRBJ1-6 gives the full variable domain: DSGVTQTPKHLITATGQRVTLRCSPRSGDLSVYWYQQSLDQGLQFLIQYYNGEERAKGNILERFSAQQFPDLHSELNLSSLELGDSALYFCASSPGGAWGADYNSPLHFGNGTRLTVT.

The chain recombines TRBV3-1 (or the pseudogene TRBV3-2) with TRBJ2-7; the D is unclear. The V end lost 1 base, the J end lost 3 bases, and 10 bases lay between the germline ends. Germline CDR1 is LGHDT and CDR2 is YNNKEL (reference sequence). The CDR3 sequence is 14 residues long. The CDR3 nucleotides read TGTGCCAGCAGCCAAGCCAACCAGATCTACGAGCAGTACTTC. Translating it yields CASSQANQIYEQYF.

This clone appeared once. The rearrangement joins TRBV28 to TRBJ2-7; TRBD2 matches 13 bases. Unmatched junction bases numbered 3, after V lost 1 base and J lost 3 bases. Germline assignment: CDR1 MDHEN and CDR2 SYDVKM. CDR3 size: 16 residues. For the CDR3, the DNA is TGTGCCAGCAGTTTATCCGGGACTAGCGGGAACTACGAGCAGTACTTC. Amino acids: CASSLSGTSGNYEQYF. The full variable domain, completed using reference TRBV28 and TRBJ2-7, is DVKVTQSSRYLVKRTGEKVFLECVQDMDHENMFWYRQDPGLGLRLIYFSYDVKMKEKGDIPEGYSVSREKKERFSLILESASTNQTSMYLCASSLSGTSGNYEQYFGPGTRLTVT.

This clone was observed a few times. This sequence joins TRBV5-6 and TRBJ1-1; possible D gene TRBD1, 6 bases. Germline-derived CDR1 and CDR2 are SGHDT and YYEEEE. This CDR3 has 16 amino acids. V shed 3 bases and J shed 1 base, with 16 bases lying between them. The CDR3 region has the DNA TGTGCCAGCAGCTCAAAAGCACAGGGAAGGAACACTGAAGCTTTCTTT. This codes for CASSSKAQGRNTEAFF.

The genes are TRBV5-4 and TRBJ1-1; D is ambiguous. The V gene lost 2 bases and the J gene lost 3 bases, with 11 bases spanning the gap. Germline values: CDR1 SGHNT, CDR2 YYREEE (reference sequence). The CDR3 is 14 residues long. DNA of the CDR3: TGTGCCAGCAGCTTACCGGGTTTAGACACTGAAGCTTTCTTT. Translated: CASSLPGLDTEAFF.